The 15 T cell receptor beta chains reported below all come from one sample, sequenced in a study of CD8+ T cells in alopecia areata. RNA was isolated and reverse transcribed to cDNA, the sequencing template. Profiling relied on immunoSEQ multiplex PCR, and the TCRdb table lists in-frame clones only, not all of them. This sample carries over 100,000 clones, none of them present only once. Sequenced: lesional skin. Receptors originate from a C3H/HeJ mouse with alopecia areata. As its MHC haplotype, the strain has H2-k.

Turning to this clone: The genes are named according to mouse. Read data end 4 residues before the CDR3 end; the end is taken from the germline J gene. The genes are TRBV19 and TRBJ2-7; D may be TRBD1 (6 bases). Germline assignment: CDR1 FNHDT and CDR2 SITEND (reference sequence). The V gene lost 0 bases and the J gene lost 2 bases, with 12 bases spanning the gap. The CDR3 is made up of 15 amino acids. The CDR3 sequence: CASSIAIDRPYEQYF. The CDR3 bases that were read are TGTGCCAGCAGTATAGCTATCGACAGGCCCTAT. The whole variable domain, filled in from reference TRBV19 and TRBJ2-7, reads GGIITQTPKFLIGQEGQKLTLKCQQNFNHDTMYWYRQDSGKGLRLIYYSITENDLQKGDLSEGYDASREKKSSFSLTVTSAQKNEMAVFLCASSIAIDRPYEQYFGPGTRLTVL.

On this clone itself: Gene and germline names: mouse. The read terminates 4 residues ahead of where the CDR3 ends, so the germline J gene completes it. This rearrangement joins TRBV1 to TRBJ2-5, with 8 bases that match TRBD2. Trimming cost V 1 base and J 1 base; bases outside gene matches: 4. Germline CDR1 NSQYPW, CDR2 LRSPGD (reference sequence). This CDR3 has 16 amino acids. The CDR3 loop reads CTCSAVGGEDQDTQYF. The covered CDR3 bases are TGCACCTGCAGTGCAGTTGGGGGGGAGGACCAAGAC. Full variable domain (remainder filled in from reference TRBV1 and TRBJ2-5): VTLLEQNPRWRLVPRGQAVNLRCILKNSQYPWMSWYQQDLQKQLQWLFTLRSPGDKEVKSLPGADYLATRVTDTELRLQVANMSQGRTLYCTCSAVGGEDQDTQYFGPGTRLLVL.

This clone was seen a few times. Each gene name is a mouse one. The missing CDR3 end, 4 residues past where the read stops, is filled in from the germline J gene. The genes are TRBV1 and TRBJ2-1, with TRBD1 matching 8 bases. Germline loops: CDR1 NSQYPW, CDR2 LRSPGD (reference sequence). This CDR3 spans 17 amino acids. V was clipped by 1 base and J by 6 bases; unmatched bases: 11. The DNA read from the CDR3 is TGCACCTGCAGTGCAGCTCTGGACAGGGAGGGAGGTGCT. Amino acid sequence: CTCSAALDREGGA. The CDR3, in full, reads CTCSAALDREGGAEQFF.

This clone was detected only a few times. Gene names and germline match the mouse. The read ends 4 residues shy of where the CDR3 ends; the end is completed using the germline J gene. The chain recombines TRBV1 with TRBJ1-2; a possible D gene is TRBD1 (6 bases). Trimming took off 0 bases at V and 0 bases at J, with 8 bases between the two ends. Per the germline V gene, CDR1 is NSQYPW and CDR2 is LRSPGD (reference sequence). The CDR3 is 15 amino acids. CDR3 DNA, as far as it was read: TGCACCTGCAGTGCAGAGGGACACGCAAACTCC. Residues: CTCSAEGHANS. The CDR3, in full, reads CTCSAEGHANSDYTF.

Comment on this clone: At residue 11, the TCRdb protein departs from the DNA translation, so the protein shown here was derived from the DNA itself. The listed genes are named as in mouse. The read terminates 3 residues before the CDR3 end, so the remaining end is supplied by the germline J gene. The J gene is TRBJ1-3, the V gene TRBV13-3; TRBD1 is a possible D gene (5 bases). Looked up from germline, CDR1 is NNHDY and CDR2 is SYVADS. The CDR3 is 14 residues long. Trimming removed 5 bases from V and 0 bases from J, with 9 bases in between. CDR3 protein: CASRQGDSGNTLYF. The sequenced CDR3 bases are TGTGCCAGCAGGCAGGGTGATTCTGGAAATACG.

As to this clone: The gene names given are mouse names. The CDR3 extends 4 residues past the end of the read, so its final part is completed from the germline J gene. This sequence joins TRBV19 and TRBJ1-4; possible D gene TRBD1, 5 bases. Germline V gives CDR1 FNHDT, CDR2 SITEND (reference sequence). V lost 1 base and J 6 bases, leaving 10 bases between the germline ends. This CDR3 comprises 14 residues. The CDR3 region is CASSIQGADERLFF. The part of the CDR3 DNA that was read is TGTGCCAGCAGTATACAGGGAGCGGACGAA. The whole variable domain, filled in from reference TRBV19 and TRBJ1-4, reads GGIITQTPKFLIGQEGQKLTLKCQQNFNHDTMYWYRQDSGKGLRLIYYSITENDLQKGDLSEGYDASREKKSSFSLTVTSAQKNEMAVFLCASSIQGADERLFFGHGTKLSVL.

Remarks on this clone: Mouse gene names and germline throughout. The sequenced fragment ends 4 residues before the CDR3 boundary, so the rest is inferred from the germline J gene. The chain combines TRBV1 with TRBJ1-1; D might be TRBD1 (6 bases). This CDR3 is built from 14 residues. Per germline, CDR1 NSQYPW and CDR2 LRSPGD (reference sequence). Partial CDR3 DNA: TGCACCTGCAGTGGTTTGGGGGGGCAGGCA. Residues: CTCSGLGGQA. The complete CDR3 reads CTCSGLGGQAEVFF. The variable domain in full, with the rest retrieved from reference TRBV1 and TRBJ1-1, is VTLLEQNPRWRLVPRGQAVNLRCILKNSQYPWMSWYQQDLQKQLQWLFTLRSPGDKEVKSLPGADYLATRVTDTELRLQVANMSQGRTLYCTCSGLGGQAEVFFGKGTRLTVV.

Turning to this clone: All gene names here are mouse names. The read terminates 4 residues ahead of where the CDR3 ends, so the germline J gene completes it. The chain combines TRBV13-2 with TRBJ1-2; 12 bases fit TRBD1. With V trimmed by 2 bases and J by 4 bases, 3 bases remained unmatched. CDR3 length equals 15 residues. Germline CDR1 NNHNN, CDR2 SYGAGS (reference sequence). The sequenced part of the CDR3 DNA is TGTGCCAGCGGTGAAGGGACAGGGGGCGTCTCC. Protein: CASGEGTGGVS. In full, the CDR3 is CASGEGTGGVSDYTF.

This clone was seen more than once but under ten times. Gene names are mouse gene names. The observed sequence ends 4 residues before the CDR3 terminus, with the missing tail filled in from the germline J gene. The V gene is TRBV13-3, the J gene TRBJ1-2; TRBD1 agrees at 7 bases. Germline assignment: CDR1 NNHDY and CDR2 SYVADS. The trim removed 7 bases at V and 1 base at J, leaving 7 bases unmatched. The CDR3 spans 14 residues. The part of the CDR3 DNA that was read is TGTGCCAGCCGAGCGGGACAGAAAAACTCC. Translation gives CASRAGQKNS. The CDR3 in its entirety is CASRAGQKNSDYTF.

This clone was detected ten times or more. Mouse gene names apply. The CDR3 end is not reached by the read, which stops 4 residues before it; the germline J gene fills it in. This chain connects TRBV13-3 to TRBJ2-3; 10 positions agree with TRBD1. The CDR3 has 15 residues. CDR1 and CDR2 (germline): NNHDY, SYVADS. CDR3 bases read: TGTGCCAGCAGTGGTCGGGACAGGGGTGAAGAA. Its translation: CASSGRDRGEE. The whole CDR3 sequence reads CASSGRDRGEETLYF.

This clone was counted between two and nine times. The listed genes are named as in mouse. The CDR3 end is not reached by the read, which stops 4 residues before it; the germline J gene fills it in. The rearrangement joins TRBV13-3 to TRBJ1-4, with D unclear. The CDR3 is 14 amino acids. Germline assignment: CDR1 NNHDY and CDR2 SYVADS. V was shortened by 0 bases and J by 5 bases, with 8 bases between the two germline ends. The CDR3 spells CASSDAQENERLFF. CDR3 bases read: TGTGCCAGCAGTGATGCACAAGAAAACGAA.

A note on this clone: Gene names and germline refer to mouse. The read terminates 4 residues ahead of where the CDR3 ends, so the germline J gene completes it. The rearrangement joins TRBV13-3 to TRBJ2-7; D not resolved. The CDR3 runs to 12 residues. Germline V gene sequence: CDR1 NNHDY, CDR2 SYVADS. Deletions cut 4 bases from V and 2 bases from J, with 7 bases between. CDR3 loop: CASSSPTYEQYF. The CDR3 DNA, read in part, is TGTGCCAGCAGTTCCCCTACCTAT.

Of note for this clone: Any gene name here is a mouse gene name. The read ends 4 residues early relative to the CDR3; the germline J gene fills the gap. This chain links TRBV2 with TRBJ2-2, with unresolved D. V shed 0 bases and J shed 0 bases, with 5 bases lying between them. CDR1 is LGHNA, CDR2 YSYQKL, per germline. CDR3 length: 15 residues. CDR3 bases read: TGTGCCAGCAGCCAAGACCCAGCAAACACCGGG. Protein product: CASSQDPANTG. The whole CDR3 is CASSQDPANTGQLYF.

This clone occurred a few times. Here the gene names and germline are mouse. CDR3 protein: CATRGTGDTEVFF. The part of the CDR3 DNA that was read is TGTGCCACAAGGGGGACAGGGGACACA. The rearrangement joins TRBV13-1 to TRBJ1-1; 10 bases match TRBD1. The DNA ends 4 residues before the CDR3 does, and the rest of the CDR3 is filled in from the germline J gene. CDR3 length: 13 residues. CDR1 and CDR2 from the germline V gene are NSHNY and SYGAGN. The junction had 5 bases not matched to a gene; V was cut back by 9 bases and J by 3 bases.

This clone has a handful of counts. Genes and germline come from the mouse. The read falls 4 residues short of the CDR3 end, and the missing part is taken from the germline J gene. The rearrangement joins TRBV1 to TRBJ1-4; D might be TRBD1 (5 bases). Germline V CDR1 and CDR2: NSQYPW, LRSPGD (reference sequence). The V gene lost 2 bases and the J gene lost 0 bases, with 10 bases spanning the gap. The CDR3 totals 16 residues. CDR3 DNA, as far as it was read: TGCACCTGCAGTGCAAAACAGGCTTTTTCCAACGAA. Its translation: CTCSAKQAFSNE. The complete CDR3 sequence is CTCSAKQAFSNERLFF.